These T cell receptor beta chains were read from a single sample in a study of immune evolution from preneoplasia to lung adenocarcinoma. TCRdb keeps only in-frame clones here, not all; method: immunoSEQ multiplex PCR. The profile shows about 9,600 clones, approximately 85% of them singletons. Sequencing was done on a sample of FFPE minimally invasive lung adenocarcinoma tissue. The source of these receptors is a person aged 65 to 85 with lung adenocarcinoma. Both conserved end residues are part of each CDR3. A D gene is named only where the DNA matches it firmly. Only some rows state a clone size, as once, few, many or a class for expanded clones.

TRBD1,few,TRBJ2-2,TRBV5-5,TGTGCCAGCAGCCCGGGACAGGGGTCCGGGGAGCTGTTTTTT,CASSPGQGSGELFF
TRBD2,few,TRBJ2-1,TRBV18,TGTGCCAGCTCACCACTAGCGGGGGCAAACAATGAGCAGTTCTTC,CASSPLAGANNEQFF
NA,once,TRBJ1-1,TRBV10-2,TGCGCCAGCAGTGGGGGTATGAACACTGAAGCTTTCTTT,CASSGGMNTEAFF
NA,NA,TRBJ1-5,TRBV19,TGTGCCAGTAGTAGGTCCGATAGCAATCAGCCCCAGCATTTT,CASSRSDSNQPQHF
NA,NA,TRBJ1-5,TRBV2,TGTGCCAGCAGCTTTGACCTCAATCAGCCCCAGCATTTT,CASSFDLNQPQHF
NA,NA,TRBJ1-5,TRBV4-2,TGTGCCAGCAGCCAAGTCGGTACAGGGTCTCAGCCCCAGCATTTT,CASSQVGTGSQPQHF
NA,NA,TRBJ1-1,TRBV5-1,TGCGCCAGCAGCATCGGGGACCGCACTGAAGCTTTCTTT,CASSIGDRTEAFF
NA,NA,TRBJ2-1,TRBV29-1,TGCAGCGTCTCCAAAGAGGTTGAGCAGTTCTTC,CSVSKEVEQFF
NA,NA,TRBJ2-5,TRBV28,TGTGCCAGCATTGGAAGTGAAGGCAGGGTGAGGACCCAGTACTTC,CASIGSEGRVRTQYF
TRBD2,NA,TRBJ2-3,TRBV11-2,TGTGCCAGCAGCTTCCCGGGAGGGGCAACAGATACGCAGTATTTT,CASSFPGGATDTQYF
NA,NA,TRBJ1-1,TRBV2,TGTGCCAGCAGGCAATCCGTGGGCACTGAAGCTTTCTTT,CASRQSVGTEAFF
TRBD1,NA,TRBJ1-5,TRBV2,TGTACCAGCAGTGGACAGGGAAGGAATCAGCCCCAGCATTTT,CTSSGQGRNQPQHF
NA,NA,TRBJ2-7,TRBV5-4,TGTGCCAGCAGCTTGGATCTTGGGGTTCTCGACGAGCAGTACTTC,CASSLDLGVLDEQYF
NA,NA,TRBJ1-6,TRBV6-5,TGTGCCAGCAGGCGGACGGAACTTTCACCCCTCCACTTT,CASRRTELSPLHF
TRBD2,few,TRBJ2-7,TRBV6-1,TGTGCCAGCAGTGTGGGGGGGGAGTCCTACGAGCAGTACTTC,CASSVGGESYEQYF
NA,NA,TRBJ2-6,TRBV19,TGTGCCAGTAGTATTAATCCTGGGGCCAACGTCCTGACTTTC,CASSINPGANVLTF
TRBD1,NA,TRBJ1-3,TRBV5-1,TGCGCCAGCAGCTACGGACAGGCTGGAAACACCATATATTTT,CASSYGQAGNTIYF
TRBD2,few,TRBJ2-5,TRBV2,TGTGCCAGCAGGGCTCCTAGCGGGGGGGCCGAGGAGACCCAGTACTTC,CASRAPSGGAEETQYF
TRBD2,once,TRBJ2-3,TRBV5-4,TGTGCCAGCAGCTCCGGGGGGGCGGCCAGCACAGATACGCAGTATTTT,CASSSGGAASTDTQYF
TRBD2,once,TRBJ2-1,TRBV5-1,TGCGCCAGCAGTGGGGCTGGCGGGGGGGCCGTCGATGAGCAGTTCTTC,CASSGAGGGAVDEQFF
NA,NA,TRBJ1-4,TRBV4-2,TGTGCCAGCAGCCGAGGACCGACCGCAACTAATGAAAAACTGTTTTTT,CASSRGPTATNEKLFF
NA,NA,TRBJ1-2,TRBV11-2,TGTGCCAGCAGCTTAGTGGCCAGGCTGATGGGCTATGGCTACACCTTC,CASSLVARLMGYGYTF
NA,NA,TRBJ1-6,TRBV7-9,TGTGCCAGCAGCTTCTTCCGAGTAAGGGACGGATTAAATTCACCCCTCCACTTT,CASSFFRVRDGLNSPLHF
NA,NA,TRBJ1-6,TRBV15,TGTGCCACCAGCAGCAGGACCCAGGATAATTCACCCCTCCACTTT,CATSSRTQDNSPLHF
NA,NA,TRBJ2-3,TRBV11-2,TGTGCCAGCAGCCGACTCCCCGGACTTGGGCAAGATACGCAGTATTTT,CASSRLPGLGQDTQYF
NA,NA,TRBJ1-2,TRBV11-1,TGTGCCAGCAGCTTAAATCGTCTTAGACAAGATGGCTACACCTTC,CASSLNRLRQDGYTF
NA,NA,TRBJ1-1,TRBV7-9,TGTGCCATCACCGGGACTACAGGGTTGATAGGAGCTTTCTTT,CAITGTTGLIGAFF
NA,NA,TRBJ2-1,TRBV6-5,TGTGCCAGCAGTCGAGGCAATGAGCAGTTCTTC,CASSRGNEQFF
TRBD2,NA,TRBJ2-2,TRBV5-1,TGCGCCAGCAGCTTTCTAGCGGGGGTGACCACCGGGGAGCTGTTTTTT,CASSFLAGVTTGELFF
NA,NA,TRBJ2-3,TRBV7-3,TGTGCCAGCAGCTTTGGGGGACACTTCACAGATACGCAGTATTTT,CASSFGGHFTDTQYF
TRBD1,NA,TRBJ1-5,TRBV4-1,TGCGCCAGCAGCCCCCTCGGGACAGGGGAGGGCAATCAGCCCCAGCATTTT,CASSPLGTGEGNQPQHF
NA,NA,TRBJ2-7,TRBV6-5,TGTGCCACCCAGAGGGGGTACGAGCAGTACTTC,CATQRGYEQYF